This T cell receptor beta chain was identified during a study of blood T cell repertoires in COVID-19. Across the study: COVID-19 samples, acute and convalescent, were from the United States, Italy and Spain. In each case, the material was cDNA or gDNA derived from T cells, B-cell-depleted T cells, or PBMCs.

The CDR3 extends over 13 amino acids. Germline V gene sequence: CDR1 SEHNR, CDR2 FQNEAQ (reference sequence). Authors' analysis steps: Scientists estimated how many nucleated cells there were by amplifying reference gene primers. Assay: immunoSEQ multiplex PCR; the TCRdb copy retains only in-frame clones and omits some. The V and J calls and clone size were taken over from that table, and D and trimming were inferred from the DNA. The sample has tens of thousands of clones, roughly nine tenths seen once. This receptor was taken from a man in his sixties with acute or convalescent COVID-19. The specimen sequenced was peripheral blood. The chain employs TRBV7-9 and TRBJ1-1, with TRBD1 matching 11 bases. The CDR3 DNA reads as TGTTCGCCGGGACAGGGGGACGACACTGAAGCTTTCTTT. Translation gives CSPGQGDDTEAFF.